Following are 10 T cell receptor beta chains from one sample sequenced in a study of CD8 T cells in Susac syndrome. With random hexamers, roughly 0.45 to 1 ug RNA was reverse transcribed. TCRdb re-derived calls from the immunoSEQ multiplex PCR reads in MiXCR, one entry per CDR3 protein. The table shows about 94,000 distinct CDR3 sequences, with 85% to 95% occurring only once. The specimen sequenced was CD4+ T cells from PBMCs. All receptors derive from a human donor with Susac syndrome.

This chain uses TRBV9 with TRBJ2-7; D assignment may be TRBD1 or TRBD2 (5 bases each). The CDR3 is made up of 17 amino acids. The ends were cut back, 0 bases at V and 6 bases at J, with 22 bases in the middle. Looked up from germline, CDR1 is SGDLS and CDR2 is YYNGEE. CDR3 protein: CASSVALLGPADGEQYF. CDR3 bases: TGTGCCAGCAGCGTAGCCCTCCTGGGACCGGCGGATGGCGAGCAGTACTTC.

The V gene is TRBV28, the J gene TRBJ1-1; D might be TRBD1 (6 bases). Deletions cut 7 bases from V and 0 bases from J, with 12 bases between. Looked up from germline, CDR1 is MDHEN and CDR2 is SYDVKM. The CDR3 consists of 14 residues. The CDR3 nucleotides are TGTGCCAGCACCATTGGACAGTTGAACACTGAAGCTTTCTTT. It yields the protein CASTIGQLNTEAFF. Complete variable domain (other parts from reference TRBV28 and TRBJ1-1): DVKVTQSSRYLVKRTGEKVFLECVQDMDHENMFWYRQDPGLGLRLIYFSYDVKMKEKGDIPEGYSVSREKKERFSLILESASTNQTSMYLCASTIGQLNTEAFFGQGTRLTVV.

V usage is TRBV12-5 and J usage is TRBJ2-2; the D gene is possibly TRBD1 (5 bases). The germline V and J ends were trimmed by 7 bases and 1 base, with 7 bases remaining between them. The length of the CDR3 is 13 residues. CDR1 is LGHNT and CDR2 is FRNRAP in the germline V gene. CDR3 loop: CASVQGNTGELFF. The CDR3 coding sequence is TGTGCTAGTGTCCAGGGGAACACCGGGGAGCTGTTTTTT.

The chain uses TRBV15 and TRBJ1-5, with D possibly being TRBD1 (5 bases). The V gene lost 3 bases and the J gene lost 1 base, with 16 bases spanning the gap. Germline loops: CDR1 LNHNV, CDR2 YYDKDF (reference sequence). The CDR3 totals 17 residues. The CDR3 coding sequence is TGTGCCACCAGCAGGGACCTGGATGCAGGGAGCAATCAGCCCCAGCATTTT. It is translated as CATSRDLDAGSNQPQHF.

The J gene is TRBJ2-2, the V gene TRBV10-3, with a tentative D call TRBD2 (5 bases). Per germline, CDR1 ENHRY and CDR2 SYGVKD. The CDR3 is 12 residues long. V was clipped by 9 bases and J by 3 bases, with 8 bases between them. The DNA of the CDR3 is TGTGCCATTCCGAGGGACACCGGGGAGCTGTTTTTT. It yields the protein CAIPRDTGELFF.

The chain has TRBV12-3 or TRBV12-4 and TRBJ1-2; no reliable D call. The CDR3 is 13 residues long. The V end lost 3 bases, the J end lost 4 bases, and 9 bases lay between the germline ends. CDR3 residues: CASSFVPVYGYTF. DNA for the CDR3: TGTGCCAGCAGTTTTGTTCCCGTCTATGGCTACACCTTC.

This chain uses TRBV9 with TRBJ2-1, with TRBD2 matching over 15 bases. V lost 5 bases, J lost 10 bases, and 7 bases stayed unmatched. Per germline, CDR1 SGDLS and CDR2 YYNGEE. The CDR3 loop spans 15 amino acids. This chain's CDR3 is CASSSGLAGGGEQFF. The CDR3 DNA follows: TGTGCCAGCAGTTCCGGACTAGCGGGGGGGGGCGAGCAGTTCTTC.

The chain carries TRBV5-1 and TRBJ2-1; D uncertain. Germline V gene data show CDR1 as SGHRS and CDR2 as YFSETQ. The CDR3 length is 17 residues. V shed 0 bases and J shed 0 bases, with 13 bases lying between them. The CDR3 here is CASSLVLGSSSYNEQFF. CDR3 DNA sequence: TGCGCCAGCAGCTTGGTGTTGGGTTCCAGCTCCTACAATGAGCAGTTCTTC.

The rearrangement uses TRBV2 and TRBJ2-2; D not certain. The length of the CDR3 is 12 residues. The germline gives CDR1 SNHLY, CDR2 FYNNEI. The V gene lost 7 bases and the J gene lost 7 bases, with 10 bases spanning the gap. The CDR3 protein is CASKARDGELFF. The DNA of the CDR3 is TGTGCCAGCAAGGCCCGCGACGGGGAGCTGTTTTTT.

J is TRBJ1-2 and V is TRBV2; D gene unclear. V was clipped by 6 bases and J by 1 base, with 15 bases between them. The CDR3 contains 15 residues. Germline-derived CDR1 and CDR2 are SNHLY and FYNNEI. As DNA, the CDR3 is TGTGCCAGCAGGCCCTCACTAAACCTTAACTATGGCTACACCTTC. Amino acid sequence: CASRPSLNLNYGYTF.